The next 32 T cell receptor beta chains were all read from a single sample in a study of T cells in Graves' hyperthyroidism and ophthalmopathy. RNA transcripts were the template for amplifying TCR beta CDR3 regions. With the HTBI primer set, the TCR CDR3 went through a first round of RT-PCR. TCRdb processed the multiplex PCR reads anew with MiXCR; each CDR3 protein has one entry. This sample has some 440,000 distinct CDR3 sequences, with 15% to 18% found just once. The specimen was blood. The receptors derive from a woman aged 18 to 35 with Graves' hyperthyroidism.

In this sample, this clonotype turned up many times. This chain connects TRBV9 to TRBJ2-3; 12 bases are shared with TRBD1. The germline V gene encodes CDR1 SGDLS and CDR2 YYNGEE. The trim removed 4 bases at V and 4 bases at J, leaving 4 bases unmatched. CDR3 size: 15 residues. The CDR3 nucleotides are TGTGCCAGCAGCTTCGGGACAGGGGGCGCAGATACGCAGTATTTT. Translated: CASSFGTGGADTQYF.

This clonotype has ten or more counts. The V gene is TRBV12-3 or TRBV12-4, the J gene TRBJ2-5, with D perhaps matching TRBD1 (5 bases). This CDR3 is built from 12 residues. V was clipped by 6 bases and J by 5 bases, with 10 bases between them. The CDR3 nucleotides read TGTGCCAGCAGCTTGGGGCGGGAGACCCAGTACTTC. Its protein is CASSLGRETQYF.

This clonotype has ten or more counts. The chain couples TRBV2 to TRBJ1-4; 9 nucleotides line up with TRBD1. From germline, CDR1 is SNHLY and CDR2 FYNNEI. This CDR3 spans 15 amino acids. The junction had 12 bases not matched to a gene; V was cut back by 8 bases and J by 8 bases. CDR3: CASDKPGQGHEKLFF. CDR3 bases: TGTGCCAGCGACAAGCCTGGACAGGGGCACGAAAAACTGTTTTTT.

This clonotype was found many times. The chain has TRBV3-1 and TRBJ2-2, with D perhaps given as TRBD1 or TRBD2 (5 bases each). CDR1 LGHDT and CDR2 YNNKEL come from the germline V gene (reference sequence). The CDR3 loop spans 18 amino acids. Trimming took off 2 bases at V and 3 bases at J, with 19 bases between the two ends. In DNA, the CDR3 is TGTGCCAGCAGCCAATACGGGACCTCATGGGCTGACACCGGGGAGCTGTTTTTT. It translates to CASSQYGTSWADTGELFF.

The V and J genes are TRBV10-3 and TRBJ1-5; the match to TRBD1 covers 7 bases. Unmatched junction bases numbered 4, after V lost 5 bases and J lost 0 bases. Germline assignment: CDR1 ENHRY and CDR2 SYGVKD. This CDR3 comprises 15 residues. The CDR3 DNA is TGTGCCATCAGTAGGACAGGTGATAGCAATCAGCCCCAGCATTTT. It yields the protein CAISRTGDSNQPQHF.

This clonotype appeared a single time. This may come from a read error, since a much larger clone is one base off. The V gene is TRBV7-8, the J gene TRBJ1-4; D gene uncertain. Germline CDR1 SGHVS, CDR2 FQNEAQ. CDR3 length: 14 residues. The CDR3 nucleotides are TGTGCCAGCAGGTCGCGGGAAACTAATGAAAAACTGTCTTTT. It translates to CASRSRETNEKLSF.

The CDR3 DNA follows: TGTGCCAGCAGCTTGGCGGGGTGGGCTAGCACAGATACGCAGTATTTT. Amino acid sequence: CASSLAGWASTDTQYF. The chain links TRBV5-4 to TRBJ2-3, with D possibly being TRBD2 (5 bases). CDR3 size: 16 residues. The V gene's germline CDR1 is SGHNT and CDR2 YYREEE (reference sequence). V was clipped by 0 bases and J by 0 bases, with 11 bases between them.

The genes are TRBV15 and TRBJ2-5; D is possibly TRBD1 or TRBD2 (7 bases each). V was cut by 8 bases and J by 2 bases, with 12 bases left in between. The CDR3 has 13 residues. Germline CDR1 is LNHNV and CDR2 is YYDKDF (reference sequence). CDR3 region: CATERDRQETQYF. The CDR3 nucleotides read TGTGCCACCGAGCGGGACAGACAAGAGACCCAGTACTTC.

This rearrangement joins TRBV6-9 to TRBJ1-1, with D possibly TRBD1 on 5 matching bases. Germline CDR1 MNHGY, CDR2 SVAAGI. The CDR3 contains 15 residues. Trimming removed 3 bases at V and 0 bases at J, with 11 bases between. CDR3 sequence: CASSYSKGMNTEAFF. CDR3 bases: TGTGCCAGCAGTTACTCGAAGGGGATGAACACTGAAGCTTTCTTT.

The chain links TRBV6-1 to TRBJ2-1; the D call may be TRBD1 or TRBD2 (5 bases each). This CDR3 has 14 residues. Germline V lookup: CDR1 MNHNS, CDR2 SASEGT. V was cut by 6 bases and J by 2 bases, with 11 bases left in between. The CDR3 sequence: CASRGDGPYNEQFF. The CDR3, as DNA: TGTGCCAGCAGGGGGGACGGCCCCTACAATGAGCAGTTCTTC.

This chain joins TRBV20-1 and TRBJ1-2, with a weak D call TRBD1 (5 bases). The CDR3 loop spans 13 amino acids. V lost 7 bases to trimming and J lost 6 bases, with 18 bases between them. CDR1 DFQATT and CDR2 SNEGSKA come from the germline V gene (reference sequence). The CDR3 protein is CSGGSAGLHGYTF. The DNA for the CDR3 is TGCAGTGGAGGATCGGCAGGGCTCCATGGCTACACCTTC.

This clonotype was detected ten times or more. The chain links TRBV7-9 to TRBJ1-2, with D possibly TRBD1 on 6 matching bases. V was trimmed by 0 bases and J by 5 bases, leaving 13 bases between them. Germline CDR1 is SEHNR and CDR2 is FQNEAQ (reference sequence). CDR3 length: 15 amino acids. The CDR3 DNA sequence: TGTGCCAGCAGCTTAGCTCGGACCACAGGGTATGGCTACACCTTC. Amino acids: CASSLARTTGYGYTF.

This clonotype appeared many times. The V call is TRBV11-3, the J call TRBJ2-1; weak D call: TRBD2 (6 bases). The length of the CDR3 is 14 residues. The V gene lost 1 base and the J gene lost 8 bases, with 12 bases spanning the gap. CDR1 is SGHNT and CDR2 is YENEEA in the germline V gene. The CDR3 reads CASSLGMEGDEQFF. In DNA form, the CDR3 reads TGTGCCAGCAGCTTAGGCATGGAGGGCGATGAGCAGTTCTTC.

Worth noting for this clonotype: This CDR3 fails to terminate in the conserved phenylalanine or tryptophan, so it likely reflects a read error. The CDR3 loop reads CASSVQGNSPLHL. The CDR3 coding sequence is TGTGCCAGCAGCGTACAGGGTAATTCACCCCTCCACCTT. The chain combines TRBV9 with TRBJ1-6; D perhaps matches TRBD1 (5 bases). Germline assignment: CDR1 SGDLS and CDR2 YYNGEE. This CDR3 has 13 amino acids. Deletions cut 1 base from V and 6 bases from J, with 5 bases between.

This clonotype was seen repeatedly, ten times or more. V and J are TRBV5-1 and TRBJ2-3; D is undetermined. Germline V gives CDR1 SGHRS, CDR2 YFSETQ. The CDR3 is 14 residues long. V was shortened by 4 bases and J by 6 bases, with 15 bases between the two germline ends. Here the CDR3 DNA reads TGCGCCAGCAGCGCCCAAAAAATAGTGGATACGCAGTATTTT. As protein: CASSAQKIVDTQYF.

This clonotype was seen a few times. The chain employs TRBV5-1 and TRBJ2-2; 11 bases fit TRBD1. Trimming removed 4 bases from V and 5 bases from J; junction bases left unmatched: 7. CDR1 is SGHRS and CDR2 is YFSETQ in the germline V gene. This CDR3 is built from 16 residues. The CDR3 bases are TGCGCCAGCAGCCAATCTGGGACAGGGGGGACCGGGGAGCTGTTTTTT. Translation gives CASSQSGTGGTGELFF.

A word on this clonotype: A much larger clonotype is one base distant, so this may be a read error. This chain uses TRBV7-2 with TRBJ2-1; D might be TRBD2 (5 bases). Germline values: CDR1 SGHTA, CDR2 FQGNSA. This CDR3 region has 14 residues. V dropped 7 bases and J dropped 3 bases, with 13 bases sitting between them. The CDR3 protein is CASNLKTNYNEQFF. CDR3 nucleotide sequence: TGTGCCAGCAACCTCAAGACTAACTACAATGAGCAGTTCTTC.

In this sample, this clonotype turned up many times. The CDR3 DNA is TGCAGTGCTAGAAAGCGGGAGTCCTACGAGCAGTACTTC. This sequence encodes CSARKRESYEQYF. This chain connects TRBV20-1 to TRBJ2-7; 8 bases agree with TRBD2. V shed 2 bases and J 1 base; nucleotides not matched to a gene: 1. The V gene's germline CDR1 is DFQATT and CDR2 SNEGSKA (reference sequence). CDR3 length equals 13 residues.

The chain joins TRBV7-9 to TRBJ1-5; D is unresolved. Germline assignment: CDR1 SEHNR and CDR2 FQNEAQ (reference sequence). The CDR3 runs to 14 residues. Trimming shortened V by 2 bases and J by 5 bases, and 10 bases separated the two germline ends. CDR3 residues: CASSLSEADQPQHF. The CDR3, as DNA: TGTGCCAGCAGCTTAAGTGAGGCGGATCAGCCCCAGCATTTT.

In its sample, this clonotype was seen many times. The J gene is TRBJ1-2, the V gene TRBV20-1, with a weak D call TRBD1 (6 bases). The CDR3 runs 11 residues. Trimming shortened V by 5 bases and J by 6 bases, and 10 bases separated the two germline ends. From germline, CDR1 is DFQATT and CDR2 SNEGSKA (reference sequence). CDR3: CSAQTGDGYTF. DNA of the CDR3: TGCAGTGCTCAGACAGGCGATGGCTACACCTTC.

This clonotype was seen a handful of times. The chain uses TRBV6-1 and TRBJ1-5, with unresolved D. CDR3 length: 11 residues. V lost 3 bases, J lost 7 bases, and 4 bases lay in between. Germline V gene data show CDR1 as MNHNS and CDR2 as SASEGT. In DNA, the CDR3 is TGTGCCAGCAGTGATCGACAGCCCCAGCATTTT. Translated, it gives CASSDRQPQHF.

This clonotype was found many times. V usage is TRBV12-3 or TRBV12-4 and J usage is TRBJ1-5, with D tentatively TRBD1 (5 bases). This CDR3 is 15 amino acids long. Between the trimmed V and J ends, which lost 5 bases and 3 bases, there was a span of 14 bases. The chain's CDR3 is CASSRRGALNQPQHF. In DNA, the CDR3 is TGTGCCAGCAGTCGCCGGGGCGCACTCAATCAGCCCCAGCATTTT.

This clonotype was detected only once. This chain connects TRBV3-1 to TRBJ2-5; tentatively, D is TRBD2 (6 bases). Trimming took 2 bases from V and 5 from J, leaving 18 bases between them. Germline V gene data show CDR1 as LGHDT and CDR2 as YNNKEL (reference sequence). The CDR3 is made up of 16 amino acids. The CDR3 DNA sequence: TGTGCCAGCAGCCAATCTATTGGGTGGGGGGAGGAGACCCAGTACTTC. Residues: CASSQSIGWGEETQYF.

This clonotype appeared many times. The J gene is TRBJ2-3, the V gene TRBV20-1; 7 bases match TRBD2. V gave up 0 bases and J gave up 6 bases; unmatched junction bases: 12. CDR1 is DFQATT and CDR2 is SNEGSKA in the germline V gene (reference sequence). This CDR3 comprises 16 residues. In nucleotides, the CDR3 is TGCAGTGCTAGAGATCGCGGACTAGTTAAGTGGGATACGCAGTATTTT. The encoded protein is CSARDRGLVKWDTQYF.

This clonotype occurred a few times. The junction does not match germline at one end; this may be a read error. The chain has TRBV28 and TRBJ2-6; tentative D call: TRBD1 (5 bases). CDR1 MDHEN and CDR2 SYDVKM come from the germline V gene. This CDR3 has 15 amino acids. In DNA form, the CDR3 reads TGTGCCAGCAGTTGGACAACCCCTGGGGCCGACGTCCTGTCTTTC. Translating it yields CASSWTTPGADVLSF.

This clonotype was counted many times. V is TRBV2 and J is TRBJ2-3; 11 nucleotides match TRBD2. V trimming: 7 bases; J trimming: 8 bases; junction bases outside the gene matches: 2. CDR1 is SNHLY, CDR2 FYNNEI, per germline. The CDR3 covers 12 residues. CDR3 sequence (DNA): TGTGCCAGCACTGGACTAGCGGGTACGCAGTATTTT. The encoded protein is CASTGLAGTQYF.

This clonotype has at least ten counts. This chain joins TRBV10-3 and TRBJ2-3; 11 bases map to TRBD2. CDR3 length equals 16 residues. Germline CDR1 reads ENHRY; CDR2 reads SYGVKD. Trimming at V came to 6 bases and at J to 0 bases, leaving 5 bases not matched to a gene. CDR3 DNA: TGTGCCATCAGGGTGACTAGCGGGGATAGCACAGATACGCAGTATTTT. Its translation: CAIRVTSGDSTDTQYF.

This clonotype was seen only a few times. The chain is built from TRBV4-2 and TRBJ1-2; no reliable D call. This CDR3 comprises 15 residues. Trimming left V 5 bases short and J 7 bases short, with 20 bases between. Germline CDR1 is LGHNA and CDR2 is YNFKEQ. In DNA form, the CDR3 reads TGTGCCAGCAGCTCGACCCACCGGACGGTCAGTGGCTACACCTTC. Its translation is CASSSTHRTVSGYTF.

This clonotype has ten or more counts. The chain carries TRBV30 and TRBJ2-1; no firm D call. CDR1 is GTSNPN and CDR2 is SVGIG in the germline V gene (reference sequence). The V end lost 1 base, the J end lost 13 bases, and 14 bases lay between the germline ends. This CDR3 is 12 amino acids long. Written as DNA, the CDR3 is TGTGCCTGGAGTGCCTCGACGTACGGTCAGTTCTTC. The encoded protein is CAWSASTYGQFF.

This clonotype has a count of ten or more. The rearrangement joins TRBV4-1 to TRBJ1-5; 7 bases map to TRBD1. The trim removed 5 bases at V and 0 bases at J, leaving 4 bases unmatched. Germline V lookup: CDR1 MGHRA, CDR2 YSYEKL. The CDR3 is 15 residues long. The CDR3 loop is CASSGTVYSNQPQHF. In DNA, the CDR3 is TGCGCCAGCAGCGGGACAGTTTATAGCAATCAGCCCCAGCATTTT.

This clonotype was counted at least ten times. The rearrangement uses TRBV12-3 or TRBV12-4 and TRBJ2-7; D uncertain. V lost 1 base and J 0 bases, leaving 10 bases between the germline ends. The CDR3 has 15 amino acids. DNA of the CDR3: TGTGCCAGCAGTTTAGTGGGCCGGTCCTCCTACGAGCAGTACTTC. It is translated as CASSLVGRSSYEQYF.

This clonotype was detected many times. The chain uses TRBV18 and TRBJ2-7; unclear D gene. Germline CDR1 KGHSH, CDR2 LQKENI. CDR3 length equals 14 residues. V was pared by 1 base and J by 0 bases, with 7 bases between. CDR3: CASSPQAGSYEQYF. CDR3 nucleotide sequence: TGTGCCAGCTCACCACAAGCTGGCTCCTACGAGCAGTACTTC. The full variable domain, with the rest looked up from reference TRBV18 and TRBJ2-7, is NAGVMQNPRHLVRRRGQEARLRCSPMKGHSHVYWYRQLPEEGLKFMVYLQKENIIDESGMPKERFSAEFPKEGPSILRIQQVVRGDSAAYFCASSPQAGSYEQYFGPGTRLTVT.